This T cell receptor beta chain was profiled in a study of cytomegalovirus exposure and HLA in healthy donors. Details on this clone: Its cognate antigen is unknown.

In germline, CDR1 is GTSNPN, CDR2 SVGIG (reference sequence). The CDR3 loop spans 17 amino acids. The V and J ends lost 5 bases and 4 bases respectively, with 26 bases between them. Study-wide findings and caveats: TCR beta V segments were, for the most part, productive about 87% or about 30% of the time in an earlier analysis. With high specificity and sensitivity, the classifier reportedly diagnosed cytomegalovirus status.

In the PCR, 60 Vbeta and 13 Jbeta primers were used. TCRdb keeps only in-frame clones here, not all; method: immunoSEQ multiplex PCR. The table includes about 100,000 clones, around three quarters detected once. At the time of sampling, donors were nominally healthy, though unrecorded immune exposures were likely. Material: PBMCs. This chain uses TRBV30 with TRBJ1-1; possible D gene TRBD1, 5 bases. This TCR was sampled from a woman aged 45-65 years in good health and CMV-seropositive. CDR3 nucleotides: TGTGCCTGGGCCTTAAGGGGCATCTCAACGGGAGGCACTGAAGCTTTCTTT. Amino acids: CAWALRGISTGGTEAFF.